The clone carrying this T cell receptor beta chain was seen a few times. Its matching antigen is unknown. The sample originates from a study of T cell responses to AZD1222 COVID-19 vaccine. Background on the study: Second-dose intervals of approximately 4 or approximately 12 weeks were pooled.

The length of the CDR3 is 13 residues. Between the trimmed V and J ends, which lost 0 bases and 7 bases, there was a span of 12 bases. The V gene's germline CDR1 is GTSNPN and CDR2 SVGIG (reference sequence). Profiling relied on immunoSEQ multiplex PCR, and the TCRdb table lists in-frame clones only, not all of them. The profile covers some 130,000 clones, with approximately 84% appearing a single time and about 4% taken by the ten largest. Whole-study results and caveats: Donors were largely white British and mainly female; clonal diversity was possibly underestimated. Seropositivity was recorded at baseline in only a handful of AZD1222 recipients. Repertoire sampling was restricted to post-peak T cell response timepoints.

This clonotype was sampled from an adult in good health. Material: peripheral blood, obtained on day 0 of AZD1222 vaccination. V usage is TRBV30 and J usage is TRBJ1-2; D gene unclear. The CDR3 bases are TGTGCCTGGAGTGTGGCGGGGTTCGCTGGCTACACCTTC. Its translation: CAWSVAGFAGYTF.